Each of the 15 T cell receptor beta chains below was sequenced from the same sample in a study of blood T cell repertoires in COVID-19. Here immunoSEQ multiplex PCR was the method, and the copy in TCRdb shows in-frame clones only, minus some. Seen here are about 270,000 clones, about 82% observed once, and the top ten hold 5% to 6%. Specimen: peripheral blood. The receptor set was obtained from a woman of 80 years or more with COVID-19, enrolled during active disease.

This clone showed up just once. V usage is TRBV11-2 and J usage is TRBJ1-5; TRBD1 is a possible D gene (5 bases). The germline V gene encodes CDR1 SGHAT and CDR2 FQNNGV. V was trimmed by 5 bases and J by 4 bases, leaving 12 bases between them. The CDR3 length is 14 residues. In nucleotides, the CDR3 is TGTGCCAGCAGCGAACAGGAGGGAAATCAGCCCCAGCATTTT. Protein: CASSEQEGNQPQHF.

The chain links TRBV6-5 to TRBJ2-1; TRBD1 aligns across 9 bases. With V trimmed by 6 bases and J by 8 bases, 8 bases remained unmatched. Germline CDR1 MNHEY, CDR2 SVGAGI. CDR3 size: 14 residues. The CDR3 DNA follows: TGTGCCAGCAGGCCACAGGGGGCACAAGATGAGCAGTTCTTC. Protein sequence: CASRPQGAQDEQFF.

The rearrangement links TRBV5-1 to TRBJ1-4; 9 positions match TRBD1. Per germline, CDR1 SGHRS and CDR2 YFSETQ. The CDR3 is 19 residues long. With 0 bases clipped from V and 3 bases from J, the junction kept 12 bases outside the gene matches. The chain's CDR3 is CASSLVGTGKDMANEKLFF. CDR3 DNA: TGCGCCAGCAGCTTGGTGGGGACAGGGAAAGACATGGCTAATGAAAAACTGTTTTTT. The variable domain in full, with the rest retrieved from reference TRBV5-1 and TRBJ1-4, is KAGVTQTPRYLIKTRGQQVTLSCSPISGHRSVSWYQQTPGQGLQFLFEYFSETQRNKGNFPGRFSGRQFSNSRSEMNVSTLELGDSALYLCASSLVGTGKDMANEKLFFGSGTQLSVL.

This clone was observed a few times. The CDR3 loop reads CASSPRDRIEYGYTF. For the CDR3, the DNA is TGTGCCAGCAGCCCCCGGGACAGGATCGAATATGGCTACACCTTC. This sequence joins TRBV3-1 (or the pseudogene TRBV3-2) and TRBJ1-2; 8 bases are a match to TRBD1. Losses at the gene ends were 4 bases for V and 5 bases for J; bases not matched to a gene: 9. The CDR3 has 15 amino acids. The germline gives CDR1 LGHDT, CDR2 YNNKEL (reference sequence).

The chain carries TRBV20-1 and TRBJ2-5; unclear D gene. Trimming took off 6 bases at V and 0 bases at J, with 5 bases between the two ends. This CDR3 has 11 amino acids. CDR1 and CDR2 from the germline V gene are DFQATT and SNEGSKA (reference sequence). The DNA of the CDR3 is TGCAGTGCGGAGAACCAAGAGACCCAGTACTTC. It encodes CSAENQETQYF.

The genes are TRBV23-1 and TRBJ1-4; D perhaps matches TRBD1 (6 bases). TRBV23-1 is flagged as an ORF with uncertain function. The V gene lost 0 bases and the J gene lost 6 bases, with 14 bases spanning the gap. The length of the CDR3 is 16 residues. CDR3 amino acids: CASSQSGGPRDEKLFF. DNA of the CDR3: TGCGCCAGCAGTCAATCGGGGGGGCCAAGAGATGAAAAACTGTTTTTT.

The CDR3 DNA reads TGTGCCAGCAGCCGAACAGGGGGCCCGGAGACCCAGTACTTC. Protein sequence: CASSRTGGPETQYF. The chain couples TRBV7-9 to TRBJ2-5, with 9 positions matching TRBD1. CDR1 is SEHNR, CDR2 FQNEAQ, per germline (reference sequence). CDR3 length equals 14 residues. J lost 5 bases, V lost 5 bases, and 6 bases had no gene match.

CDR3: CASSQGQGWVNYGYTF. The CDR3 DNA follows: TGTGCCAGCAGTCAGGGACAGGGGTGGGTTAACTATGGCTACACCTTC. V and J are TRBV3-1 (or the pseudogene TRBV3-2) and TRBJ1-2; 10 nucleotides align to TRBD1. The CDR3 loop spans 16 amino acids. Germline CDR1 LGHDT, CDR2 YNNKEL (reference sequence). The V gene end was trimmed by 6 bases and the J gene end by 1 base; junction bases not matched to a gene: 8.

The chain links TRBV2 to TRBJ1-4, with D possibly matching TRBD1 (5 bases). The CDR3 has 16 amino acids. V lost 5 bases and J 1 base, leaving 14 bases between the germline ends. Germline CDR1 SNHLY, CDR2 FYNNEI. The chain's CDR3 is CASSPRGALTNEKLFF. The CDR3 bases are TGTGCCAGCAGTCCCCGTGGGGCACTAACTAATGAAAAACTGTTTTTT.

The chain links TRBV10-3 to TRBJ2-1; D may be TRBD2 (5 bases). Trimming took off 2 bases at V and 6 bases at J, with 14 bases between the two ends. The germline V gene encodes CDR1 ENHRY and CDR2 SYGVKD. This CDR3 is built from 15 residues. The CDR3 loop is CAISEGGRGSNEQFF. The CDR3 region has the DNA TGTGCCATCAGTGAGGGAGGCCGAGGATCCAATGAGCAGTTCTTC.

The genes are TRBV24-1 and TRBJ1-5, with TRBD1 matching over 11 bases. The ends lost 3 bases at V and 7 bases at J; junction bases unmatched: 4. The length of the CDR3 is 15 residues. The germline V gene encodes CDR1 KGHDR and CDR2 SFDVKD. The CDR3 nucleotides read TGTGCCACCAGTGATGGGACAGGGGGGTGGCAGCCCCAGCATTTT. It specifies CATSDGTGGWQPQHF.

DNA of the CDR3: TGTGCCAGCAGCTTCATCGGGACAGGATACGACGGCTACACCTTC. This translates into CASSFIGTGYDGYTF. The chain combines TRBV27 with TRBJ1-2; 8 bases match TRBD1. CDR3 length: 15 residues. Unmatched junction bases numbered 14, after V lost 6 bases and J lost 8 bases. CDR1 is MNHEY, CDR2 SMNVEV, per germline (reference sequence).

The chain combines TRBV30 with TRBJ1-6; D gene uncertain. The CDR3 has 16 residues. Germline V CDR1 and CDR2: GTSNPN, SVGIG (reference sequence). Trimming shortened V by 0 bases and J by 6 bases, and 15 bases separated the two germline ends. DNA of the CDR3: TGTGCCTGGAGTGTAACTTCCCCCGGGAGTAATTCACCCCTCCACTTT. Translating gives CAWSVTSPGSNSPLHF.

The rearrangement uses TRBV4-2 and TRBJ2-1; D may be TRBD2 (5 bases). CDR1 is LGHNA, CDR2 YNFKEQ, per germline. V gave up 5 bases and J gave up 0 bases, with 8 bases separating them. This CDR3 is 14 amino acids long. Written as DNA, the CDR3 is TGTGCCAGCAGCTCGGACTTCTCCTACAATGAGCAGTTCTTC. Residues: CASSSDFSYNEQFF.

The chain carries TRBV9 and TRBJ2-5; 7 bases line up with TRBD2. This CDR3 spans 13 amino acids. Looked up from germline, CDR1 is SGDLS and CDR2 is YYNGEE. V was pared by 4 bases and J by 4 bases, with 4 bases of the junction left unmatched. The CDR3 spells CASSTTSLETQYF. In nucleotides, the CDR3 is TGTGCCAGCAGCACGACTAGCTTAGAGACCCAGTACTTC.